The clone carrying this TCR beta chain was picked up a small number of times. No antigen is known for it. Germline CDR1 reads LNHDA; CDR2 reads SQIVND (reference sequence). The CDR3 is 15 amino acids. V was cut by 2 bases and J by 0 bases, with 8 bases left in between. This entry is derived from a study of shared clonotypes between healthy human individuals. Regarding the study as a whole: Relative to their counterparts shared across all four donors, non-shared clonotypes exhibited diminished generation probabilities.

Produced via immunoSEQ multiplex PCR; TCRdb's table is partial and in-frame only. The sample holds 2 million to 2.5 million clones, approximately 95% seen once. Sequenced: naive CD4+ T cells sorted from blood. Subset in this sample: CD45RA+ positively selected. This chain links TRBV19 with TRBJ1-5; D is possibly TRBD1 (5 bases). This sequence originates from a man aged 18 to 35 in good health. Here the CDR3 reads CASSIWDGSNQPQHF. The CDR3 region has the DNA TGTGCCAGTAGTATATGGGACGGTAGCAATCAGCCCCAGCATTTT.